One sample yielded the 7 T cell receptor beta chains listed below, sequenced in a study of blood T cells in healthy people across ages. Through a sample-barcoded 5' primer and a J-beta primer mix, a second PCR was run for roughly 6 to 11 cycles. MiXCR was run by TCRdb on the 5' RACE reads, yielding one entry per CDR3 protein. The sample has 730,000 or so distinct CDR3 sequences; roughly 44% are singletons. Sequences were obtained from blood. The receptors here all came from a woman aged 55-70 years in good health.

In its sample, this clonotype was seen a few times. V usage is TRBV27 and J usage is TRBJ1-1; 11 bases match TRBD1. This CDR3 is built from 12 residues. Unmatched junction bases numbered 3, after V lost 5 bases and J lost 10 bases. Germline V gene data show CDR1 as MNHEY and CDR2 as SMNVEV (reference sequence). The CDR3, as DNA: TGTGCCAGCAGTGGGGACAGGGGGGCAGCTTTCTTT. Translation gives CASSGDRGAAFF.

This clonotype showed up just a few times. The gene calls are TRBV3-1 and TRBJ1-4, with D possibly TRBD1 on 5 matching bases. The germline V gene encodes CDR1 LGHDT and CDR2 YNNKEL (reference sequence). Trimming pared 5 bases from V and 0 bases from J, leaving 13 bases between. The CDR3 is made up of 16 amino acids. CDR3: CASSATGVATNEKLFF. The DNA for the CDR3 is TGTGCCAGCAGCGCTACAGGAGTTGCAACTAATGAAAAACTGTTTTTT.

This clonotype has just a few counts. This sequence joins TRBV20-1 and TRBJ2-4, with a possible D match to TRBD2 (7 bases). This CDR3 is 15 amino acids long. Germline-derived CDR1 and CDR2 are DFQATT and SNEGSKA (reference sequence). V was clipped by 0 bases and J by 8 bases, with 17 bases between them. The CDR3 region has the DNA TGCAGTGCTAGAGATTCTGGCGGCGGGGGCGACATTCAGTACTTC. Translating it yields CSARDSGGGGDIQYF.

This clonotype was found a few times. CDR3 protein: CASTLTGRNEQYF. For the CDR3, the DNA is TGTGCCAGCACTCTTACAGGGAGAAACGAGCAGTACTTC. V usage is TRBV12-3 or TRBV12-4 and J usage is TRBJ2-7; possible D gene TRBD1, 6 bases. The CDR3 spans 13 residues. Trimming stripped 7 bases from V and 5 bases from J, with 15 bases between.

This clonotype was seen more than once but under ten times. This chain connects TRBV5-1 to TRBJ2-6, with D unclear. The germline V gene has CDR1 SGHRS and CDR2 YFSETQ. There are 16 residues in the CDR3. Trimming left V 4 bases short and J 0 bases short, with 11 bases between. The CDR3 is CASSLSWDSGANVLTF. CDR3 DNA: TGCGCCAGCAGCCTGTCTTGGGACTCTGGGGCCAACGTCCTGACTTTC.

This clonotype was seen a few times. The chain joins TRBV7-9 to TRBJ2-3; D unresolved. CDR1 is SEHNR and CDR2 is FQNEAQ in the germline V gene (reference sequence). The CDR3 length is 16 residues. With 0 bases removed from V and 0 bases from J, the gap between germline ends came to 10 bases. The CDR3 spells CASSLATVDSTDTQYF. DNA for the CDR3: TGTGCCAGCAGCTTAGCAACGGTGGACAGCACAGATACGCAGTATTTT.

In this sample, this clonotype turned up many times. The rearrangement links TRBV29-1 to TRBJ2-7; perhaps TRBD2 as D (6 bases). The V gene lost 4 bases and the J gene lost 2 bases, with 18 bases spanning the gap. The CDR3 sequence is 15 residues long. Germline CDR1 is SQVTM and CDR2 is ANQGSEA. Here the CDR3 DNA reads TGCAGCGTTGGAGTTCTTCCTAGCGTACCCTACGAGCAGTACTTC. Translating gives CSVGVLPSVPYEQYF.